Included here is one T cell receptor (beta chain) sequence, with context. The antigen remains unidentified. Sequencing was performed with immunoSEQ multiplex PCR; in TCRdb, only in-frame clones are kept and a portion is missing. The data contain 200,000 or so clones, around 92% of them singletons. The CDR3 extends over 16 amino acids. V shed 4 bases, J shed 1 base, and the junction held 6 bases outside the gene matches. CDR1 is SGHNT and CDR2 is YYREEE in the germline V gene (reference sequence). This entry comes from a study of T cell responses to AZD1222 COVID-19 vaccine. Whole-study findings and limits: Among AZD1222 vaccinees, only six were seropositive at baseline. Receipt of two AZD1222 doses was followed by a rise in Spike-specific TCR breadth and depth. The sample set comprised mostly white British donors with more females, and clonal diversity was possibly underestimated.

The rearrangement joins TRBV5-4 to TRBJ2-2; 8 nucleotides match TRBD2. The TCR was taken from an adult in good health. Sequencing was performed on peripheral blood, taken on day 0 of AZD1222 vaccination. The CDR3 is CASSGQRGRNTGELFF. The DNA of the CDR3 is TGTGCCAGCAGCGGCCAGCGGGGGAGGAACACCGGGGAGCTGTTTTTT.